This entry is about one T cell receptor (beta chain). This clone's antigen is unknown. Base qualities are not recorded, but no much larger clone differs from it by a single base. The CDR3 holds 14 amino acids from the cysteine to the phenylalanine. CDR3 DNA is the only sequence kept; it has 42 bases, read in frame from the first base. For this chain, trimming is 3 bases at the V end and 6 bases at the J end, and the number of junction bases without a gene match is 4. The germline V gene encodes CDR1 LNHDA and CDR2 SQIVND (reference sequence). The entry originates in a study of T cell changes during pregnancy in multiple sclerosis (dated by TCRdb to the late 2010s). About the study as a whole: Changes in the T cell repertoire over the course of pregnancy were examined in this study in women with multiple sclerosis.

Library preparation was by the immunoSEQ multiplex PCR assay. TCRdb mirrors the immuneACCESS table, restricted to in-frame sequences. Some clones are absent from its copies; in checked studies, under half trace to an unresolved V gene, and the reason for the others is unknown. The sample yields more than 85,000 clones; 90% to 95% were counted once. Together, the top ten hold about 0.9% of the sample. Sequences were derived from peripheral blood, sampled before pregnancy. The chain couples TRBV19 to TRBJ2-1; 8 junctional bases match TRBD2. The origin of this receptor is a female donor with multiple sclerosis, enrolled in a pregnancy study. The encoded CDR3 is CASSIGGLGNEQFF. The DNA reads as follows: TGTGCCAGTAGTATTGGGGGACTAGGCAATGAGCAGTTCTTC.